The 9 T cell receptor beta chains presented below share a single source sample, sequenced in a study of blood T cell repertoires in COVID-19. Profiling relied on immunoSEQ multiplex PCR, and the TCRdb table lists in-frame clones only, not all of them. The sample holds approximately 120,000 clones; around 83% are singletons and the top ten take about 5.5%. Sequenced material: peripheral blood. The receptors stem from an elderly man with active or convalescent COVID-19.

This chain uses TRBV19 with TRBJ1-2; 11 bases match TRBD1. The CDR3 spans 15 residues. Germline V gene lookup returns CDR1 LNHDA and CDR2 SQIVND (reference sequence). V gave up 6 bases and J gave up 4 bases; unmatched junction bases: 7. The CDR3 reads CASSTRTGGGYGYTF. Written as DNA, the CDR3 is TGTGCCAGTAGCACTCGGACAGGGGGCGGCTATGGCTACACCTTC.

This sequence joins TRBV19 and TRBJ2-1, with 7 bases identical to TRBD2. The CDR3 covers 14 residues. Per the germline V gene, CDR1 is LNHDA and CDR2 is SQIVND (reference sequence). V gave up 3 bases and J gave up 4 bases; unmatched junction bases: 3. The CDR3 bases are TGTGCCAGTAGTATGGGGAGGGGTTACAATGAGCAGTTCTTC. This encodes CASSMGRGYNEQFF.

The chain links TRBV7-3 to TRBJ1-2, with D possibly being TRBD1 (6 bases). CDR3 length: 13 amino acids. The germline V gene encodes CDR1 SGHTA and CDR2 FQGTGA. Trimming cost V 5 bases and J 4 bases, with 11 bases left between them. CDR3 nucleotide sequence: TGTGCCAGCAGCCCGGACAGAGCCTATGGCTACACCTTC. Protein sequence: CASSPDRAYGYTF.

This clone was detected only a few times. The chain recombines TRBV19 with TRBJ2-7; possibly TRBD1 for D (6 bases). Germline V CDR1 and CDR2: LNHDA, SQIVND (reference sequence). The CDR3 length is 13 residues. The V gene lost 3 bases and the J gene lost 5 bases, with 11 bases spanning the gap. The CDR3 sequence: CASSITGINEQYF. CDR3 in DNA: TGTGCCAGTAGTATTACAGGGATAAACGAGCAGTACTTC. The complete variable domain, with remaining parts taken from reference TRBV19 and TRBJ2-7, reads DGGITQSPKYLFRKEGQNVTLSCEQNLNHDAMYWYRQDPGQGLRLIYYSQIVNDFQKGDIAEGYSVSREKKESFPLTVTSAQKNPTAFYLCASSITGINEQYFGPGTRLTVT.

In regard to this clone: Germline and junction disagree at one end, which may indicate a read error. This chain connects TRBV7-7 to TRBJ2-3, with TRBD2 matching 7 bases. CDR3 size: 13 residues. CDR1 and CDR2 from the germline V gene are SSHAT and FNYEAQ (reference sequence). The CDR3 nucleotides are TGTGCTAGCAGCTTTTGGGGGGGAGATACGCAGTATTTT. This translates into CASSFWGGDTQYF.

This clone was found a few times. The same CDR3 is also encoded by other DNA sequences in this sample. The V call is TRBV7-2, the J call TRBJ1-1; tentative D call: TRBD1 (6 bases). The CDR3 is 14 amino acids. Trimming removed 5 bases at V and 1 base at J, with 11 bases between. Germline CDR1 and CDR2: SGHTA and FQGNSA. This CDR3 reads CASSPGAANTEAFF. CDR3 bases: TGTGCCAGCAGCCCAGGGGCGGCGAACACTGAAGCTTTCTTT.

This sequence joins TRBV3-1 (or the pseudogene TRBV3-2) and TRBJ1-2, with no clear D. Trimming stripped 1 base from V and 4 bases from J, with 16 bases between. This CDR3 has 16 amino acids. Per germline, CDR1 LGHDT and CDR2 YNNKEL (reference sequence). The chain's CDR3 is CASSQASAVRGYGYTF. The CDR3 DNA sequence: TGTGCCAGCAGCCAAGCCTCGGCAGTTAGAGGCTATGGCTACACCTTC.

This chain's CDR3 is CASSVGPGGQETQYF. CDR3 bases: TGTGCCAGCAGCGTAGGGCCAGGGGGGCAAGAGACCCAGTACTTC. V usage is TRBV9 and J usage is TRBJ2-5; a possible D gene is TRBD1 (7 bases). This CDR3 region has 15 residues. The ends were cut back, 0 bases at V and 2 bases at J, with 11 bases in the middle. CDR1 and CDR2 from the germline V gene are SGDLS and YYNGEE.

CDR3 loop: CASTPGLRLNNEQFF. The CDR3 DNA reads as TGTGCCAGCACCCCGGGACTCCGGCTAAACAATGAGCAGTTCTTC. The chain is built from TRBV5-6 and TRBJ2-1, with a tentative D call TRBD2 (6 bases). Per the germline V gene, CDR1 is SGHDT and CDR2 is YYEEEE. The CDR3 has 15 amino acids. The V end lost 6 bases, the J end lost 5 bases, and 18 bases lay between the germline ends.